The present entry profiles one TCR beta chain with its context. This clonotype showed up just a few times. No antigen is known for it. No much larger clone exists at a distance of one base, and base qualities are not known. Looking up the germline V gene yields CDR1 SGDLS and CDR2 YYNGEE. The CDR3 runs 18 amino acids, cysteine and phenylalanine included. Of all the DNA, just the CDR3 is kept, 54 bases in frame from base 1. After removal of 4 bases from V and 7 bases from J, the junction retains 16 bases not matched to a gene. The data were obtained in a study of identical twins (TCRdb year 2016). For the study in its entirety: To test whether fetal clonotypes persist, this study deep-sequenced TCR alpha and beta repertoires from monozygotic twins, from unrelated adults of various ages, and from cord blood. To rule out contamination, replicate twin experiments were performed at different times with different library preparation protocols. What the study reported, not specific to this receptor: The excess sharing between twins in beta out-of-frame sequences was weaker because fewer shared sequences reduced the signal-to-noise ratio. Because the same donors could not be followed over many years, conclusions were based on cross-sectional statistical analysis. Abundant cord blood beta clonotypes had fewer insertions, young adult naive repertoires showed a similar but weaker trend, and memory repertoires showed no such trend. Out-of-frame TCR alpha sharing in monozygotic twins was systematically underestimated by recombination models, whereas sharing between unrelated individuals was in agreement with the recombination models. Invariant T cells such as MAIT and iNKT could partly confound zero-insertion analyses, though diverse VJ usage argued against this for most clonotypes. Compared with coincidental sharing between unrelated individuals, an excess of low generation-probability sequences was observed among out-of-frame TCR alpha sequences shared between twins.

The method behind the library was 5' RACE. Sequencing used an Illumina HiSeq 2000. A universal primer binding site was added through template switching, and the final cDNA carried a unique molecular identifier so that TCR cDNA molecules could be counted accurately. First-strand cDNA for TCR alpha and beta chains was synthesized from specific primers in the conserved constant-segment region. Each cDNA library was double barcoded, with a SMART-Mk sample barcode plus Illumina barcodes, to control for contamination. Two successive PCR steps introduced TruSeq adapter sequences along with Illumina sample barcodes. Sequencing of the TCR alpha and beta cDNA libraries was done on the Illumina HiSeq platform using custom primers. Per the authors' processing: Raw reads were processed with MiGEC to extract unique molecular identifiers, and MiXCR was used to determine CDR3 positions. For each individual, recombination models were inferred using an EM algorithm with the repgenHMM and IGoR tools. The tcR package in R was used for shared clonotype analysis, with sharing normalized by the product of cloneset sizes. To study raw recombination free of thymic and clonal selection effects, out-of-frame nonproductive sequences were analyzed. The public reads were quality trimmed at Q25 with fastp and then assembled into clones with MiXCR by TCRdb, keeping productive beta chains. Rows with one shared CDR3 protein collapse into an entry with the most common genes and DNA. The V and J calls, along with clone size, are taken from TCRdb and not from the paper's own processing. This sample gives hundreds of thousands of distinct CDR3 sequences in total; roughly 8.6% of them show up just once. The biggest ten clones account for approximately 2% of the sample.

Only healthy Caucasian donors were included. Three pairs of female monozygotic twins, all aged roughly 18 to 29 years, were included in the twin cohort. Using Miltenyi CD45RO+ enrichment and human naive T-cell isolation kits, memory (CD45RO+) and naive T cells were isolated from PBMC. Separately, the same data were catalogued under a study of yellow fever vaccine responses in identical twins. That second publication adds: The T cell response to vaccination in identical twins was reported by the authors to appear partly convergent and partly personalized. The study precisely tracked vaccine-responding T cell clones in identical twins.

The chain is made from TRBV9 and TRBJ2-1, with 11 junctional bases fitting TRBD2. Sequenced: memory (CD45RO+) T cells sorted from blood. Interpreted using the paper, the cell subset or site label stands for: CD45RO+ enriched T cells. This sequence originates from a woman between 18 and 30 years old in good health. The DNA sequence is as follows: TGTGCCAGCAGCAAAAACCCGAGGTTAGCGGGAGGGCCGAATGAGCAGTTCTTC. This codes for CASSKNPRLAGGPNEQFF.